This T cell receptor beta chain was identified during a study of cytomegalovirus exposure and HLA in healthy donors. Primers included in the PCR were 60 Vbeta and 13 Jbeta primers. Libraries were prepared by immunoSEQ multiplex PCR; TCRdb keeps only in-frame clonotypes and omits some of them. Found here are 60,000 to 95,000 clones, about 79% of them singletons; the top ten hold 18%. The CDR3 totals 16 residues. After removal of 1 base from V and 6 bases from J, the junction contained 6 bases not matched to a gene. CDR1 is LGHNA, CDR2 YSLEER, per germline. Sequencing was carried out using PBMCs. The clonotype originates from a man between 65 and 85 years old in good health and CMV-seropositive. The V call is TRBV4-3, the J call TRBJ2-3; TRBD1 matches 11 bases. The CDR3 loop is CASSQGRDRGFDTQYF. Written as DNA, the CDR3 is TGCGCCAGCAGCCAAGGCCGGGACAGGGGGTTCGATACGCAGTATTTT.